This T cell receptor (beta chain) derives from a study of shared clonotypes between healthy human individuals. About this clone itself: What it recognizes is unknown.

Method: immunoSEQ multiplex PCR; TCRdb's copy keeps in-frame clones and lacks some. In the table there are some 2,500,000 clones, 85% to 95% of which are singletons. Trimming pared 6 bases from V and 4 bases from J, leaving 15 bases between. Germline CDR1 is MDHEN and CDR2 is SYDVKM. The CDR3 sequence is 14 residues long. Study-wide results and limits: The study sampled only blood, and tissue repertoires likely differ.

The TCR originated in a man aged 18 to 30 in good health. Some clones in this sample may be carry-over from other donors' samples. The sample was naive CD4+ T cells from PBMCs. Subset here: CD45RA+ positively selected. V and J are TRBV28 and TRBJ1-2, with D uncertain. The CDR3 DNA reads TGTGCCAGCAGCCCTCTGATATTCCTCTATGGCTACACCTTC. As protein: CASSPLIFLYGYTF.